The clone carrying this T cell receptor beta chain showed up just a few times. As yet, its antigen is unknown. This entry belongs to a study of human T cells and chemical hapten exposure. TCRdb re-analysed the RACE reads in MiXCR, keeping a single row per CDR3 protein. Found here are 150,000 to 200,000 distinct CDR3 sequences, 25% to 35% of them singletons; the top ten hold 2.1%. Time point defined: patch test 3, about 24 weeks after DPC sensitization. Treatment described: therapeutic diphenylcyclopropenone sensitization with weekly scalp DPC. Phlebotomy was performed prior to application of every patch test. Whole-study results and caveats: Expanded TCR sets contained significantly more large CDR3 similarity clusters than controls.

There are 17 residues in the CDR3. Trimming at V came to 6 bases and at J to 7 bases, leaving 16 bases not matched to a gene. The sample was whole blood, taken in connection with sensitization to the hapten diphenylcyclopropenone (DPC). The chain links TRBV12-3 or TRBV12-4 to TRBJ2-1; 9 bases match TRBD2. The clonotype was recovered from a woman aged 18-35 years with alopecia areata. Some clones in this sample may be carry-over from other donors' samples. The CDR3 reads CASRPPRAGGPGNEQFF. In nucleotides, the CDR3 is TGTGCCAGCAGGCCCCCCCGGGCGGGAGGGCCGGGGAATGAGCAGTTCTTC.